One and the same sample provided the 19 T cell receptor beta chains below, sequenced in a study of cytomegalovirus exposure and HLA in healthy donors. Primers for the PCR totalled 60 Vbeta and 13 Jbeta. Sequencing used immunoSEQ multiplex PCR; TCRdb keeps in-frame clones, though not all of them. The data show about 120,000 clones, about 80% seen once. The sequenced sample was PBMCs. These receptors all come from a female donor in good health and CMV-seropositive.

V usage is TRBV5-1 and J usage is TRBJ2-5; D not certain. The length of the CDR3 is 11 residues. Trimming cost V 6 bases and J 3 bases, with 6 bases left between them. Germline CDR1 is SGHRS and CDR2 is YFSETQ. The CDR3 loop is CASTAEETQYF. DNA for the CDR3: TGCGCCAGCACCGCGGAAGAGACCCAGTACTTC.

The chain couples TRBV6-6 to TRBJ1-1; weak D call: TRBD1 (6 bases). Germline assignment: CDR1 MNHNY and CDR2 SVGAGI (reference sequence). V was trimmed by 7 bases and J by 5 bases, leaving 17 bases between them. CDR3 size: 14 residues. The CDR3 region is CASTNQGSVTEAFF. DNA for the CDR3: TGTGCCAGCACCAACCAGGGGTCCGTAACTGAAGCTTTCTTT.

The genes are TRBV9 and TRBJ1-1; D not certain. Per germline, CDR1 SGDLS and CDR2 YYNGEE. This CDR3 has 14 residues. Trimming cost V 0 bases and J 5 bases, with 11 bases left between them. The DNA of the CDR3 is TGTGCCAGCAGCGTAGGCCTAGATGGGACTGAAGCTTTCTTT. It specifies CASSVGLDGTEAFF. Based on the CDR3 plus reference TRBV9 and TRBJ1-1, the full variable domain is DSGVTQTPKHLITATGQRVTLRCSPRSGDLSVYWYQQSLDQGLQFLIQYYNGEERAKGNILERFSAQQFPDLHSELNLSSLELGDSALYFCASSVGLDGTEAFFGQGTRLTVV.

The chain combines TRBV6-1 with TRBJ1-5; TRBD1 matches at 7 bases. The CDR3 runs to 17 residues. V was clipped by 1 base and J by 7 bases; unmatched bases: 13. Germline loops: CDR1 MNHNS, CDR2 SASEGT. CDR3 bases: TGTGCCAGCAGTGAAGTAGGGGGGACAGATCGTTACCAGCCCCAGCATTTT. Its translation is CASSEVGGTDRYQPQHF.

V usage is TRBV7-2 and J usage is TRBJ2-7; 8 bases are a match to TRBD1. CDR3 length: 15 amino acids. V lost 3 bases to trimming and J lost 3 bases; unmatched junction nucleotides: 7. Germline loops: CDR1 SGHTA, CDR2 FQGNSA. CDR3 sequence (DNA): TGTGCCAGCAGCTTCAAGGACAGGGAATACTACGAGCAGTACTTC. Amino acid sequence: CASSFKDREYYEQYF.

The CDR3 loop reads CASSLGTAGNQPQHF. DNA of the CDR3: TGCGCCAGCAGCTTGGGGACTGCAGGAAATCAGCCCCAGCATTTT. The rearrangement links TRBV5-1 to TRBJ1-5; D gene ambiguous. Germline CDR1 reads SGHRS; CDR2 reads YFSETQ. V was shortened by 0 bases and J by 4 bases, with 11 bases between the two germline ends. CDR3 size: 15 residues. The full variable domain, with the rest looked up from reference TRBV5-1 and TRBJ1-5, is KAGVTQTPRYLIKTRGQQVTLSCSPISGHRSVSWYQQTPGQGLQFLFEYFSETQRNKGNFPGRFSGRQFSNSRSEMNVSTLELGDSALYLCASSLGTAGNQPQHFGDGTRLSIL.

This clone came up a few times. Written as DNA, the CDR3 is TGTGCCAGCAGCCAAGTAGGGGACATGAACACTGAAGCTTTCTTT. Residues: CASSQVGDMNTEAFF. The rearrangement uses TRBV4-2 and TRBJ1-1; a possible D gene is TRBD1 (6 bases). CDR1 is LGHNA, CDR2 YNFKEQ, per germline. The CDR3 is made up of 15 amino acids. V was cut by 1 base and J by 0 bases, with 9 bases left in between.

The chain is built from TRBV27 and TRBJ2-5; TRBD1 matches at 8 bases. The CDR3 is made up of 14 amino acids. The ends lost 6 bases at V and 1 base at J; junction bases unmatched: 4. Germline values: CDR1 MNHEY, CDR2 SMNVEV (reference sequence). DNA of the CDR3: TGTGCCAGCAGGAAACAGGGGGGCCAAGAGACCCAGTACTTC. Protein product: CASRKQGGQETQYF.

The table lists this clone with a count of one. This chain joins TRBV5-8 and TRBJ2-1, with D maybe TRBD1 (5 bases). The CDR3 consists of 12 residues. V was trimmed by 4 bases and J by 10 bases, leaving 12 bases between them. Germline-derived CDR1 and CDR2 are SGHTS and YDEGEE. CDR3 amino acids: CASSLRVWEQFF. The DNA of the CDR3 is TGTGCCAGCAGCCTCAGGGTTTGGGAGCAGTTCTTC.

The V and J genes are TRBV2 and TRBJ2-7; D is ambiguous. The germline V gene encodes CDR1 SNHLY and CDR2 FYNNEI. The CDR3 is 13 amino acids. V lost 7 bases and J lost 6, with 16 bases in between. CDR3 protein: CASKRFIPGEQYF. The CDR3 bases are TGTGCCAGCAAACGTTTCATCCCGGGCGAGCAGTACTTC.

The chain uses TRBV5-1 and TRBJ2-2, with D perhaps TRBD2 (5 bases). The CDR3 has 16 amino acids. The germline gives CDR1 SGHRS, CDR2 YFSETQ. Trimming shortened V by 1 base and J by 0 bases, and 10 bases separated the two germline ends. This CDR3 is CASSLQPGTNTGELFF. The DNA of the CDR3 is TGCGCCAGCAGCTTGCAACCGGGGACGAACACCGGGGAGCTGTTTTTT.

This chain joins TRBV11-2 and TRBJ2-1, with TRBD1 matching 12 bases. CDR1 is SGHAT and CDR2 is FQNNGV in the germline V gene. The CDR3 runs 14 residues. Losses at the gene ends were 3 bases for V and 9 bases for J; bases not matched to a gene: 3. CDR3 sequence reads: CASSLGQGAREQFF. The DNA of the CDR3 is TGTGCCAGCAGCTTGGGACAGGGGGCACGTGAGCAGTTCTTC.

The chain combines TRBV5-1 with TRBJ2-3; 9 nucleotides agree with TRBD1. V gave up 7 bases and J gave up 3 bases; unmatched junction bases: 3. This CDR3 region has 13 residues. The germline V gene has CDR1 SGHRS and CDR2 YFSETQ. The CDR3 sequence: CASGQGLTDTQYF. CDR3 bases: TGCGCCAGCGGACAGGGGCTTACAGATACGCAGTATTTT. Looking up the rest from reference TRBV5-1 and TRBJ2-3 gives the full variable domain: KAGVTQTPRYLIKTRGQQVTLSCSPISGHRSVSWYQQTPGQGLQFLFEYFSETQRNKGNFPGRFSGRQFSNSRSEMNVSTLELGDSALYLCASGQGLTDTQYFGPGTRLTVL.

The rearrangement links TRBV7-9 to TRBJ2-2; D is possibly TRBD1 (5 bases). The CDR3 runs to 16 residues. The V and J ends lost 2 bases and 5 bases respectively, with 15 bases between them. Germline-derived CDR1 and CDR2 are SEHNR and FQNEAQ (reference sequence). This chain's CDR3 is CASSLSPGHPTGELFF. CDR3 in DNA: TGTGCCAGCAGCTTATCCCCCGGACACCCGACCGGGGAGCTGTTTTTT.

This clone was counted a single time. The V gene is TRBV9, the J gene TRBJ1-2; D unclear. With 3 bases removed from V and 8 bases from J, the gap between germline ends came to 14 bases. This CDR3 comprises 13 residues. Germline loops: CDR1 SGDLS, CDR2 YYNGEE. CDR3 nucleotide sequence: TGTGCCAGCAGCGAGGGCCCCCGGGAGGGCTACACCTTC. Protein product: CASSEGPREGYTF.

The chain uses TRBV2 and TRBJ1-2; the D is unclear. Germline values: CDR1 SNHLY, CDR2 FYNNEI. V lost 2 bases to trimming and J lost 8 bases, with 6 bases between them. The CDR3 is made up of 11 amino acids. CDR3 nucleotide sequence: TGTGCCAGCAGTGAAAGCGGCGGCTACACCTTC. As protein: CASSESGGYTF. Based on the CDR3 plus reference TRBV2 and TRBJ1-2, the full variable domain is EPEVTQTPSHQVTQMGQEVILRCVPISNHLYFYWYRQILGQKVEFLVSFYNNEISEKSEIFDDQFSVERPDGSNFTLKIRSTKLEDSAMYFCASSESGGYTFGSGTRLTVV.

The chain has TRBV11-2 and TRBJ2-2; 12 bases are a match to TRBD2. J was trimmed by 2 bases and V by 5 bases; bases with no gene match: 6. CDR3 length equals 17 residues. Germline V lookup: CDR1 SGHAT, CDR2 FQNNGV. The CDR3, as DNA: TGTGCCAGCAGCCCTTGGACTAGCGGGGCTAACACCGGGGAGCTGTTTTTT. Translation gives CASSPWTSGANTGELFF.

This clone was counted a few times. The CDR3: CASSLAQSRSGNTIYF. CDR3 DNA sequence: TGTGCCAGCAGCTTAGCACAGAGTCGCTCTGGAAACACCATATATTTT. The chain is built from TRBV7-6 and TRBJ1-3; D is ambiguous. V was trimmed by 0 bases and J by 0 bases, leaving 9 bases between them. The CDR3 has 16 amino acids. Germline CDR1 is SGHVS and CDR2 is FNYEAQ.

The CDR3 nucleotides read TGTGCCTGGAGTGGAGGGATGTCGGAGACCCAGTACTTC. Its protein product is CAWSGGMSETQYF. The J gene is TRBJ2-5, the V gene TRBV30, with D perhaps matching TRBD2 (5 bases). CDR1 and CDR2 from the germline V gene are GTSNPN and SVGIG (reference sequence). Trimming took 1 base from V and 5 from J, leaving 11 bases between them. The CDR3 consists of 13 residues.